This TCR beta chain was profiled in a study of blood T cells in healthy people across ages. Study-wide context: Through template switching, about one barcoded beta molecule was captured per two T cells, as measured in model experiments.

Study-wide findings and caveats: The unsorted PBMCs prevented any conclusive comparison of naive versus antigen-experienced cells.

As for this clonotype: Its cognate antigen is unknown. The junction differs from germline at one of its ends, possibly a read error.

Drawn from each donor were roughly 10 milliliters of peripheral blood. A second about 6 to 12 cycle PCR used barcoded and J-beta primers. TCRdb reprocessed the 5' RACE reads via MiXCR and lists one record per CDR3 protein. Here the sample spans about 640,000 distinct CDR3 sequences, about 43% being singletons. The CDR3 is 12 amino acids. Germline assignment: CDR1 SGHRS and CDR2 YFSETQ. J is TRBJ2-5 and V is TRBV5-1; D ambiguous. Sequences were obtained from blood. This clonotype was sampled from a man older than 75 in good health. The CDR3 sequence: CASNLRGETQYF. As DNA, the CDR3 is TGCGCCAGCAACTTGAGAGGAGAGACCCAGTACTTC.